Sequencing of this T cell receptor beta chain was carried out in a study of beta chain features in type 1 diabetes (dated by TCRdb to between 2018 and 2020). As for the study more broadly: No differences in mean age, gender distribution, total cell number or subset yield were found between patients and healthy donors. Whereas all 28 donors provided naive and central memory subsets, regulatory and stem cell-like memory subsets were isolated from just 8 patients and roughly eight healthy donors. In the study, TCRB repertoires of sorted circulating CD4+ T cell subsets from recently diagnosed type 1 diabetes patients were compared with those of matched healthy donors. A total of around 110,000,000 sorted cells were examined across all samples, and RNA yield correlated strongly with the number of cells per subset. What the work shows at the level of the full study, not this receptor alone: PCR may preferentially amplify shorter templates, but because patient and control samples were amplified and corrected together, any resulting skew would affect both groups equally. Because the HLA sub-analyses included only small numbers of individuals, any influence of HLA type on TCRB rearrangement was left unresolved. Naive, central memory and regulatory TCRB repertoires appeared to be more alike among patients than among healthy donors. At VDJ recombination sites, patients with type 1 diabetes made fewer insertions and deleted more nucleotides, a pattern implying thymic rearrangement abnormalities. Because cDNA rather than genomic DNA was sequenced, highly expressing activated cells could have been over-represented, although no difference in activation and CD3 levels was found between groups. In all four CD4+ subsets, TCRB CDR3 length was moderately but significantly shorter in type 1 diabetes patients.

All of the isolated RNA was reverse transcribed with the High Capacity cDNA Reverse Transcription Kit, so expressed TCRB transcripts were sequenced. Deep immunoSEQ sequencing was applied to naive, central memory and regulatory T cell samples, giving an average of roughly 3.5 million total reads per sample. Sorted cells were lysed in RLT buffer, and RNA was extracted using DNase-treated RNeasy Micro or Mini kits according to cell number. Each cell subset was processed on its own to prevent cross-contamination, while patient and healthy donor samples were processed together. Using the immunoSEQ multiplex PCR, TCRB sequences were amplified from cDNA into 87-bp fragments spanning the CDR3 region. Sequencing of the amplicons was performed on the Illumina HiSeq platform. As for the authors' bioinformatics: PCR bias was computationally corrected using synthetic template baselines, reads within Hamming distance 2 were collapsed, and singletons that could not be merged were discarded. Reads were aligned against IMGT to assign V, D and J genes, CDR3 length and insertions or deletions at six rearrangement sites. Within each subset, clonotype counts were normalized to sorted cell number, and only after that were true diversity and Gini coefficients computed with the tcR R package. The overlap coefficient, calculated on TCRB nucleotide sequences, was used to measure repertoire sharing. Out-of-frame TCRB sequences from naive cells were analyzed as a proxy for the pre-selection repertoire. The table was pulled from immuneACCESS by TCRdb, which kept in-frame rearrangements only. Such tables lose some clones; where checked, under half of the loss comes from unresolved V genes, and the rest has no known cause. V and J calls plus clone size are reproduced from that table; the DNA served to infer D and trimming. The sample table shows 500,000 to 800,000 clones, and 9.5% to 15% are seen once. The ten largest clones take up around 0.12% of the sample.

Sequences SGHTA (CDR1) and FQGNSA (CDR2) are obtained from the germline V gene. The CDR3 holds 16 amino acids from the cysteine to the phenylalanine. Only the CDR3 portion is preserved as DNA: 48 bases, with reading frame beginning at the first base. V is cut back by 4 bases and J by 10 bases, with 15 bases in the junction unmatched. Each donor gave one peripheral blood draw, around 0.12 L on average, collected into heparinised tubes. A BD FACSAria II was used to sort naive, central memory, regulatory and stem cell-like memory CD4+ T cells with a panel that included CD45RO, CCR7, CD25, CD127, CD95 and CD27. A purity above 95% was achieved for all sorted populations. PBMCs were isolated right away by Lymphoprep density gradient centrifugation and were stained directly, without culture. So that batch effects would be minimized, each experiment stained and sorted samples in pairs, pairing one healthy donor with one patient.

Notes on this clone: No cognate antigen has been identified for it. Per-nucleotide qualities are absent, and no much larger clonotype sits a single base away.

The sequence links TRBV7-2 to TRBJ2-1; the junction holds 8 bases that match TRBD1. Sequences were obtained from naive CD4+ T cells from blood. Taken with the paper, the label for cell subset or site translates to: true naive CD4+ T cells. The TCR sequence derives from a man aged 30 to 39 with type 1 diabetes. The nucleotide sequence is TGTGCCAGCAGCTCTCGGACAGGGACGAACCCGGTAGAGCAGTTCTTC. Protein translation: CASSSRTGTNPVEQFF.